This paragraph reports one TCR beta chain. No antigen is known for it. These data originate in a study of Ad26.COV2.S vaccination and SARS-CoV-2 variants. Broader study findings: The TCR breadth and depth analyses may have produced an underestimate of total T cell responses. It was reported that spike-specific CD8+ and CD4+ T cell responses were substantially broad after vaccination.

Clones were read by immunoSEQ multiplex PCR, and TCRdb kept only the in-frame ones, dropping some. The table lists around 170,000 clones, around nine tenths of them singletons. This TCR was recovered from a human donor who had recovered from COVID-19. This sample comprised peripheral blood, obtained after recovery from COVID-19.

The CDR3 protein is CASSLFSQETQYF. DNA for the CDR3: TGCGCCAGCAGCCTTTTTTCCCAAGAGACCCAGTACTTC. The rearrangement joins TRBV5-1 to TRBJ2-5, with D unresolved. The CDR3 sequence is 13 residues long. Trimming removed 4 bases from V and 1 base from J, with 8 bases in between. CDR1 is SGHRS and CDR2 is YFSETQ in the germline V gene.